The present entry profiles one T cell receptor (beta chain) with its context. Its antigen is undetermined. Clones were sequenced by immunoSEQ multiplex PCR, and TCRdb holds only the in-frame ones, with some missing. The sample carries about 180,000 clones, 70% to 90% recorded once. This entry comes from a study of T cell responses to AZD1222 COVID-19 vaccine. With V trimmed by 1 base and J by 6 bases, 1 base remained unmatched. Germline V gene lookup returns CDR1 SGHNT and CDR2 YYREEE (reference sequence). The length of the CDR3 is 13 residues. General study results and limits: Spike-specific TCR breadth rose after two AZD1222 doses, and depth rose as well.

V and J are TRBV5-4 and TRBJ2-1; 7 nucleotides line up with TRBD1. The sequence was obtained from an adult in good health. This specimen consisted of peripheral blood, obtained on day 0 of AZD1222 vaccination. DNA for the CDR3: TGTGCCAGCAGCTTGCCAGGGGGCAATGAGCAGTTCTTC. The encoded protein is CASSLPGGNEQFF.